A single sample gave rise to the 29 T cell receptor beta chains below, sequenced in a study of blood T cell repertoires in COVID-19. Libraries were prepared by immunoSEQ multiplex PCR; TCRdb keeps only in-frame clonotypes and omits some of them. This sample yields about 150,000 clones, of which over 70% are seen a single time; roughly 35% belongs to the top ten. The specimen was peripheral blood. The receptors come from a man aged 45 to 65 who had recovered from COVID-19.

The chain carries TRBV10-1 and TRBJ1-1, with 7 nucleotides matching TRBD1. The CDR3 covers 12 residues. Losses at the gene ends were 5 bases for V and 6 bases for J; bases not matched to a gene: 3. Germline loops: CDR1 WNHNN, CDR2 SYGVQD (reference sequence). The CDR3 nucleotides are TGCGCCAGCAGTACAGGGGATGCTGAAGCTTTCTTT. This translates into CASSTGDAEAFF.

CDR3: CASSPQTWAGSPLHF. The CDR3 nucleotides are TGTGCCAGCAGCCCTCAGACCTGGGCCGGTTCACCCCTCCACTTT. This chain links TRBV7-2 with TRBJ1-6; D gene uncertain. Germline V gene lookup returns CDR1 SGHTA and CDR2 FQGNSA. There are 15 residues in the CDR3. V was shortened by 5 bases and J by 9 bases, with 17 bases between the two germline ends.

The chain uses TRBV5-6 and TRBJ1-1; D remains ambiguous. In germline, CDR1 is SGHDT, CDR2 YYEEEE. The length of the CDR3 is 15 residues. V lost 4 bases, J lost 5 bases, and 18 bases lay in between. The CDR3 DNA is TGTGCCAGCAGCCCCGAGGGAGCTCGAATGACTGAAGCTTTCTTT. This codes for CASSPEGARMTEAFF.

The gene calls are TRBV19 and TRBJ1-1; 8 nucleotides line up with TRBD1. The V and J ends lost 7 bases and 6 bases, in that order; junction bases with no gene match: 10. The germline CDR1 and CDR2 sequences are LNHDA and SQIVND (reference sequence). The CDR3 has 14 amino acids. The CDR3 DNA reads as TGTGCCAGTACCCCGACAGGGGCCGGGTCTGAAGCTTTCTTT. This encodes CASTPTGAGSEAFF.

V and J are TRBV7-2 and TRBJ2-7; TRBD1 might be the D (5 bases). In germline, CDR1 is SGHTA, CDR2 FQGNSA. The CDR3 runs 14 residues. Trimming shortened V by 2 bases and J by 0 bases, and 8 bases separated the two germline ends. The CDR3 spells CASSLQGRSYEQYF. The CDR3 nucleotides are TGTGCCAGCAGCTTACAGGGCCGCTCCTACGAGCAGTACTTC.

This chain uses TRBV7-2 with TRBJ1-2; a possible D gene is TRBD1 (6 bases). CDR3 length: 11 residues. The germline CDR1 and CDR2 sequences are SGHTA and FQGNSA. V gave up 8 bases and J gave up 3 bases, with 7 bases separating them. CDR3 region: CASQGYYGYTF. The CDR3 DNA sequence: TGTGCCAGCCAGGGGTACTATGGCTACACCTTC. Looking up the rest from reference TRBV7-2 and TRBJ1-2 gives the full variable domain: GAGVSQSPSNKVTEKGKDVELRCDPISGHTALYWYRQSLGQGLEFLIYFQGNSAPDKSGLPSDRFSAERTGGSVSTLTIQRTQQEDSAVYLCASQGYYGYTFGSGTRLTVV.

This chain connects TRBV18 to TRBJ1-3; weak D call: TRBD1 (5 bases). The V and J ends lost 6 bases and 5 bases respectively, with 17 bases between them. The CDR3 loop spans 15 amino acids. CDR1 and CDR2 (germline): KGHSH, LQKENI. For the CDR3, the DNA is TGTGCCAGCTCGTCCTCCTCTGACAGCAGAAACACCATATATTTT. This encodes CASSSSSDSRNTIYF.

The chain uses TRBV5-1 and TRBJ2-1; 9 bases line up with TRBD1. Unmatched junction bases numbered 7, after V lost 4 bases and J lost 5 bases. CDR3 length: 15 residues. CDR1 and CDR2 from the germline V gene are SGHRS and YFSETQ. This CDR3 is CASSPRQGGNNEQFF. The CDR3 nucleotides read TGCGCCAGCAGCCCGAGACAGGGGGGAAACAATGAGCAGTTCTTC.

J is TRBJ1-6 and V is TRBV28; TRBD1 agrees at 7 bases. CDR1 is MDHEN, CDR2 SYDVKM, per germline. The CDR3 totals 18 residues. J lost 0 bases, V lost 3 bases, and 8 bases had no gene match. Here the CDR3 DNA reads TGTGCCAGCAGTTTTAGCGGACAGGCGAGCTCCTATAATTCACCCCTCCACTTT. This encodes CASSFSGQASSYNSPLHF.

The chain recombines TRBV5-6 with TRBJ1-2; D gene unclear. The CDR3 has 11 amino acids. Germline V gene data show CDR1 as SGHDT and CDR2 as YYEEEE. Between the trimmed V and J ends, which lost 2 bases and 12 bases, there was a span of 11 bases. CDR3 amino acids: CASSFVQHHTF. DNA for the CDR3: TGTGCCAGCAGCTTCGTTCAACACCACACCTTC.

The genes are TRBV2 and TRBJ1-1; D is unresolved. The germline V gene has CDR1 SNHLY and CDR2 FYNNEI. Trimming removed 1 base from V and 10 bases from J, with 13 bases in between. The CDR3 runs to 13 residues. Written as DNA, the CDR3 is TGTGCCAGCAGTGAAGGTCTCGGCCTAGTAGCTTTCTTT. Amino acids: CASSEGLGLVAFF.

V gene TRBV5-5 combines with J gene TRBJ2-2, with 10 bases lining up with TRBD2. The germline CDR1 and CDR2 sequences are SGHKS and YYEKEE (reference sequence). This CDR3 is built from 15 residues. V lost 6 bases, J lost 5 bases, and 7 bases stayed unmatched. The CDR3 spells CASNRPSGGTGELFF. In nucleotides, the CDR3 is TGTGCCAGCAACCGGCCTAGCGGGGGAACCGGGGAGCTGTTTTTT.

This clone has a handful of counts. The chain combines TRBV29-1 with TRBJ2-3; 8 nucleotides match TRBD1. J gave up 0 bases and V 4 bases, and 12 bases lay outside the gene matches. CDR1 is SQVTM, CDR2 ANQGSEA, per germline. This CDR3 contains 17 residues. CDR3 nucleotide sequence: TGCAGCGTTGCCGGACAGGGACTGAGTTCTAGCACAGATACGCAGTATTTT. Translated, it gives CSVAGQGLSSSTDTQYF.

This chain connects TRBV6-5 to TRBJ1-1, with TRBD1 matching over 7 bases. J lost 6 bases, V lost 5 bases, and 12 bases had no gene match. Germline V CDR1 and CDR2: MNHEY, SVGAGI. The CDR3 contains 15 residues. CDR3 nucleotides: TGTGCCAGCAGTAGACAGGGACGGTCTGGCGCTGAAGCTTTCTTT. Its protein product is CASSRQGRSGAEAFF.

Remarks on this clone: At one end the junction does not follow the germline gene, possibly because of a read error. V is TRBV6-5 and J is TRBJ1-1; TRBD1 is a possible D gene (5 bases). The CDR3 extends over 15 amino acids. The germline V gene has CDR1 MNHEY and CDR2 SVGAGI. CDR3 DNA: TGTGCCAGCACTTACTCGATGCAGGGTGGGACTGAAGCTTTCTTT. Protein sequence: CASTYSMQGGTEAFF.

This clone was found a few times. The chain joins TRBV5-1 to TRBJ1-2; TRBD1 agrees at 7 bases. The CDR3 covers 12 residues. Trimming at V came to 4 bases and at J to 6 bases, leaving 3 bases not matched to a gene. Germline V gene data show CDR1 as SGHRS and CDR2 as YFSETQ. CDR3 loop: CASSPRGDGYTF. In DNA, the CDR3 is TGCGCCAGCAGCCCCAGGGGGGATGGCTACACCTTC. The entire variable domain, with the rest obtained from reference TRBV5-1 and TRBJ1-2, is as follows: KAGVTQTPRYLIKTRGQQVTLSCSPISGHRSVSWYQQTPGQGLQFLFEYFSETQRNKGNFPGRFSGRQFSNSRSEMNVSTLELGDSALYLCASSPRGDGYTFGSGTRLTVV.

The chain links TRBV12-3 or TRBV12-4 to TRBJ1-2, with 7 bases aligning to TRBD1. Trimming removed 5 bases from V and 7 bases from J; junction bases left unmatched: 4. The CDR3 is made up of 12 amino acids. The CDR3 spells CASSIDRAGYTF. CDR3 sequence (DNA): TGTGCCAGCAGTATAGACAGGGCTGGCTACACCTTC.

This clone was counted a single time. The chain is built from TRBV7-6 and TRBJ1-2; TRBD1 matches 8 bases. V was clipped by 5 bases and J by 5 bases; unmatched bases: 4. Germline CDR1 reads SGHVS; CDR2 reads FNYEAQ. This CDR3 comprises 13 residues. Written as DNA, the CDR3 is TGTGCCAGCAGCCAGACAGGGGTTTATGGCTACACCTTC. Translation: CASSQTGVYGYTF.

This clone was observed once. This chain connects TRBV11-3 to TRBJ1-2, with 10 bases matching TRBD1. With 1 base clipped from V and 6 bases from J, the junction kept 2 bases outside the gene matches. CDR1 is SGHNT, CDR2 YENEEA, per germline. CDR3 length: 14 residues. The DNA of the CDR3 is TGTGCCAGCAGCTTAGGAGGGACAGGGGATGGCTACACCTTC. Protein sequence: CASSLGGTGDGYTF.

The rearrangement joins TRBV30 to TRBJ1-1, with D hard to call. Trimming stripped 0 bases from V and 3 bases from J, with 5 bases between. The germline gives CDR1 GTSNPN, CDR2 SVGIG (reference sequence). The CDR3 is made up of 12 amino acids. The CDR3 region has the DNA TGTGCCTGGAGTGTACCGGACACTGAAGCTTTCTTT. It yields the protein CAWSVPDTEAFF.

This chain joins TRBV21-1 and TRBJ2-1; no check of the table's D call, TRBD2, against the DNA was made. TRBV21-1 constitutes a pseudogene. There are 10 residues in the CDR3. The CDR3 loop reads CASSTDEQFF. The DNA of the CDR3 is TGTGCCAGCAGCACCGATGAGCAGTTCTTC.

J is TRBJ1-2 and V is TRBV18, with 8 bases lining up with TRBD1. This CDR3 is 13 amino acids long. V trimming: 3 bases; J trimming: 7 bases; junction bases outside the gene matches: 4. CDR1 is KGHSH and CDR2 is LQKENI in the germline V gene. Written as DNA, the CDR3 is TGTGCCAGCTCACCGACAGGGGAACGTGGCTACACCTTC. Amino acids: CASSPTGERGYTF. Combining the CDR3 with reference TRBV18 and TRBJ1-2 gives the whole variable domain NAGVMQNPRHLVRRRGQEARLRCSPMKGHSHVYWYRQLPEEGLKFMVYLQKENIIDESGMPKERFSAEFPKEGPSILRIQQVVRGDSAAYFCASSPTGERGYTFGSGTRLTVV.

The chain links TRBV2 to TRBJ1-1; D may be TRBD1 (5 bases). Germline CDR1 and CDR2: SNHLY and FYNNEI. V was clipped by 2 bases and J by 1 base, with 11 bases between them. The CDR3 extends over 15 amino acids. The chain's CDR3 is CASSESRQTNTEAFF. DNA for the CDR3: TGTGCCAGCAGTGAATCCCGACAGACGAACACTGAAGCTTTCTTT.

This chain links TRBV7-6 with TRBJ1-1; 8 bases map to TRBD1. The germline CDR1 and CDR2 sequences are SGHVS and FNYEAQ. The CDR3 contains 18 residues. The V segment lost 1 base and the J segment 0 bases; nucleotides outside the gene matches: 10. The CDR3 DNA sequence: TGTGCCAGCAGCTTAGAACTGCGGCCAGGGGGCATGAACACTGAAGCTTTCTTT. Amino acids: CASSLELRPGGMNTEAFF.

The chain employs TRBV10-3 and TRBJ1-1; possible D gene TRBD1, 6 bases. V was pared by 6 bases and J by 8 bases, with 19 bases between. Germline loops: CDR1 ENHRY, CDR2 SYGVKD. This CDR3 comprises 14 residues. The CDR3 DNA sequence: TGTGCCATCAGCACGGACAGACTAAGGATCGAAGCTTTCTTT. Protein: CAISTDRLRIEAFF.

The CDR3 here is CAWSRTSGGPDTQYF. The CDR3 coding sequence is TGTGCCTGGAGCAGGACTAGCGGGGGCCCAGATACGCAGTATTTT. The chain links TRBV30 to TRBJ2-3, with 13 nucleotides matching TRBD2. Germline assignment: CDR1 GTSNPN and CDR2 SVGIG (reference sequence). V shed 3 bases, J shed 4 bases, and the junction held 4 bases outside the gene matches. CDR3 length: 15 residues.

The chain couples TRBV5-6 to TRBJ1-1; D uncertain. Germline assignment: CDR1 SGHDT and CDR2 YYEEEE. This CDR3 has 12 residues. Trimming left V 5 bases short and J 6 bases short, with 11 bases between. CDR3 bases: TGTGCCAGCAGTCTCTATGGTGCTGAAGCTTTCTTT. Protein sequence: CASSLYGAEAFF.

The chain is built from TRBV7-8 and TRBJ2-2; 11 nucleotides agree with TRBD2. The CDR3 covers 15 residues. Germline values: CDR1 SGHVS, CDR2 FQNEAQ. J was trimmed by 3 bases and V by 5 bases; bases with no gene match: 2. CDR3 region: CASSPSGGYTGELFF. DNA for the CDR3: TGTGCCAGCAGCCCTAGCGGGGGGTACACCGGGGAGCTGTTTTTT.

CDR3 amino acids: CASSVGSKETQYF. DNA for the CDR3: TGTGCCAGCAGCGTAGGCAGTAAAGAGACCCAGTACTTC. The V call is TRBV9, the J call TRBJ2-5; D is uncertain. Trimming stripped 0 bases from V and 3 bases from J, with 6 bases between. Germline CDR1 and CDR2: SGDLS and YYNGEE. The CDR3 has 13 amino acids.